One and the same sample provided the 27 T cell receptor beta chains below, sequenced in a study of blood T cell repertoires in COVID-19. Sequencing was performed with immunoSEQ multiplex PCR; in TCRdb, only in-frame clones are kept and a portion is missing. The sample holds a few hundred thousand clones; 80% to 90% are singletons and the top ten take 6.2%. The specimen sequenced was peripheral blood. These receptors all stem from a man in his 60s with acute or convalescent COVID-19.

This clone was picked up one time. J is TRBJ1-2 and V is TRBV7-9, with 7 positions matching TRBD1. The CDR3 totals 17 residues. CDR1 is SEHNR, CDR2 FQNEAQ, per germline (reference sequence). V shed 6 bases and J 6 bases; nucleotides not matched to a gene: 19. The CDR3 reads CASSPTSPTGSSDGYTF. The DNA for the CDR3 is TGTGCCAGCAGTCCAACCTCCCCGACAGGGTCATCCGATGGCTACACCTTC.

The chain combines TRBV28 with TRBJ2-5; 7 nucleotides agree with TRBD2. The CDR3 totals 14 residues. Germline values: CDR1 MDHEN, CDR2 SYDVKM. V shed 2 bases and J 5 bases; nucleotides not matched to a gene: 5. This chain's CDR3 is CASSLQRGGETQYF. For the CDR3, the DNA is TGTGCCAGCAGTTTACAGCGGGGTGGGGAGACCCAGTACTTC.

V usage is TRBV11-2 and J usage is TRBJ2-3; 8 bases map to TRBD1. The junction had 11 bases not matched to a gene; V was cut back by 5 bases and J by 4 bases. Germline V gives CDR1 SGHAT, CDR2 FQNNGV. This CDR3 has 16 amino acids. CDR3 sequence: CASSPGGTGGADTQYF. Here the CDR3 DNA reads TGTGCCAGCAGCCCCGGTGGGACAGGTGGGGCAGATACGCAGTATTTT.

The chain is built from TRBV19 and TRBJ1-2; D gene unclear. Germline V gene sequence: CDR1 LNHDA, CDR2 SQIVND (reference sequence). The CDR3 consists of 12 residues. With 5 bases removed from V and 4 bases from J, the gap between germline ends came to 8 bases. CDR3 nucleotides: TGTGCCAGTAGTCTGCGCCTCTATGGCTACACCTTC. It encodes CASSLRLYGYTF.

This clone has a single count. The chain is built from TRBV19 and TRBJ1-6; unclear D gene. This CDR3 spans 14 amino acids. The V end was cut by 3 bases, the J end by 10 bases, with 13 bases between. Germline V gives CDR1 LNHDA, CDR2 SQIVND (reference sequence). The CDR3 loop reads CASSINGRESPLHF. In DNA form, the CDR3 reads TGTGCCAGTAGTATCAACGGGAGAGAATCACCCCTCCACTTT.

The rearrangement uses TRBV6-2 or TRBV6-3 and TRBJ2-1, with TRBD2 matching 8 bases. This CDR3 is 14 amino acids long. Germline CDR1 reads MNHEY; CDR2 reads SVGEGT. Germline trimming cut 2 bases from V and 9 bases from J; bases unmatched to any gene: 6. The DNA of the CDR3 is TGTGCCAGCAGTTACAAGCGGGAGATAGTTGAGCAGTTCTTC. It translates to CASSYKREIVEQFF.

This clone is a singleton in its sample. This chain links TRBV27 with TRBJ1-1, with 7 bases identical to TRBD1. The ends lost 5 bases at V and 2 bases at J; junction bases unmatched: 11. The germline CDR1 and CDR2 sequences are MNHEY and SMNVEV (reference sequence). This CDR3 comprises 16 residues. In DNA, the CDR3 is TGTGCCAGCAGTCCGATAGGGGACAGACCTAACACTGAAGCTTTCTTT. Translation gives CASSPIGDRPNTEAFF.

This chain uses TRBV19 with TRBJ1-5; 9 bases are shared with TRBD1. CDR3 size: 14 residues. Germline values: CDR1 LNHDA, CDR2 SQIVND (reference sequence). Trimming took 4 bases from V and 7 from J; bases not matched to a gene: 5. DNA of the CDR3: TGTGCCAGTAGTAGGGACAGGGTAGGACAGCCCCAGCATTTT. It codes for CASSRDRVGQPQHF.

V gene TRBV5-4 combines with J gene TRBJ2-3; 9 positions agree with TRBD2. J gave up 7 bases and V 3 bases, and 6 bases lay outside the gene matches. Germline-derived CDR1 and CDR2 are SGHNT and YYREEE (reference sequence). This CDR3 spans 14 amino acids. As DNA, the CDR3 is TGTGCCAGCAGCTCCGGGACTAGCCTTAATACGCAGTATTTT. This translates into CASSSGTSLNTQYF. Full variable domain (rest looked up from reference TRBV5-4 and TRBJ2-3): ETGVTQSPTHLIKTRGQQVTLRCSSQSGHNTVSWYQQALGQGPQFIFQYYREEENGRGNFPPRFSGLQFPNYSSELNVNALELDDSALYLCASSSGTSLNTQYFGPGTRLTVL.

This sequence joins TRBV21-1 and TRBJ2-7; the DNA was not compared with TRBD1, the D call given in the table. TRBV21-1 is shown as a pseudogene. The CDR3 spans 16 residues. CDR3 sequence reads: CASSKVLGANAYEQYF. The CDR3 region has the DNA TGTGCCAGCAGCAAAGTCCTGGGGGCCAATGCCTACGAGCAGTACTTC.

Here the CDR3 DNA reads TGTGCCAGCAGCGGGACAGGGGATAATAATTCACCCCTCCACTTT. Translating it yields CASSGTGDNNSPLHF. The rearrangement links TRBV6-6 to TRBJ1-6, with TRBD1 matching over 10 bases. This CDR3 contains 15 residues. V shed 6 bases and J 5 bases; nucleotides not matched to a gene: 4. Germline CDR1 and CDR2: MNHNY and SVGAGI (reference sequence).

The V call is TRBV6-6, the J call TRBJ1-3; the D is unclear. Trimming took 9 bases from V and 0 from J, leaving 9 bases between them. The CDR3 contains 13 residues. Germline CDR1 reads MNHNY; CDR2 reads SVGAGI (reference sequence). The CDR3 protein is CARVHPSGNTIYF. Here the CDR3 DNA reads TGTGCCAGGGTACACCCCTCTGGAAACACCATATATTTT.

The CDR3 region has the DNA TGTGCCAGCAGCCGGGGGGGGGCTAGAACAGATACGCAGTATTTT. Translation: CASSRGGARTDTQYF. V and J are TRBV7-2 and TRBJ2-3, with TRBD2 matching 8 bases. The CDR3 contains 15 residues. Losses at the gene ends were 5 bases for V and 3 bases for J; bases not matched to a gene: 7. Germline V gives CDR1 SGHTA, CDR2 FQGNSA.

The chain couples TRBV11-3 to TRBJ2-1, with 9 bases aligning to TRBD1. V lost 5 bases and J lost 8; bases outside the gene matches: 10. Germline CDR1 SGHNT, CDR2 YENEEA. The CDR3 covers 15 residues. CDR3 sequence: CASSERTGGWDEQFF. CDR3 sequence (DNA): TGTGCCAGCAGCGAACGCACAGGGGGCTGGGATGAGCAGTTCTTC.

The genes are TRBV5-4 and TRBJ1-1; no clear D gene. Trimming shortened V by 1 base and J by 0 bases, and 13 bases separated the two germline ends. The CDR3 sequence is 16 residues long. Germline loops: CDR1 SGHNT, CDR2 YYREEE (reference sequence). CDR3 nucleotide sequence: TGTGCCAGCAGCTTGTCAGTAGGCAGGATGAACACTGAAGCTTTCTTT. It specifies CASSLSVGRMNTEAFF.

The chain employs TRBV7-9 and TRBJ2-2; 11 bases are a match to TRBD2. With V trimmed by 4 bases and J by 5 bases, 9 bases remained unmatched. Germline lookup yields CDR1 SEHNR and CDR2 FQNEAQ (reference sequence). This CDR3 contains 17 residues. The CDR3 DNA reads as TGTGCCAGCAGCTCGAGTACTAGCGGGAGATTGACCGGGGAGCTGTTTTTT. It encodes CASSSSTSGRLTGELFF.

The V and J genes are TRBV7-2 and TRBJ2-1; 11 bases fit TRBD1. The V gene's germline CDR1 is SGHTA and CDR2 FQGNSA. CDR3 length: 15 amino acids. V dropped 6 bases and J dropped 6; count of bases not matched to a gene: 7. The CDR3 DNA sequence: TGTGCCAGCAGGCTCTCCGGGACAGGGGGCAATGAGCAGTTCTTC. Its protein is CASRLSGTGGNEQFF.

V and J are TRBV14 and TRBJ1-2; possibly TRBD1 for D (6 bases). CDR3 length: 15 amino acids. Trimming removed 2 bases at V and 6 bases at J, with 16 bases between. Germline V gene sequence: CDR1 SGHDN, CDR2 FVKESK. The CDR3: CASSQSRAGEDGYTF. CDR3 sequence (DNA): TGTGCCAGCAGCCAATCTAGGGCAGGGGAAGATGGCTACACCTTC.

This rearrangement joins TRBV28 to TRBJ1-2, with 7 nucleotides matching TRBD1. With V trimmed by 1 base and J by 6 bases, 2 bases remained unmatched. The CDR3 length is 13 residues. The germline V gene encodes CDR1 MDHEN and CDR2 SYDVKM. The CDR3 DNA reads TGTGCCAGCAGTTTATTAGGGGGCAATGGCTACACCTTC. It encodes CASSLLGGNGYTF.

The chain has TRBV7-9 and TRBJ2-7; 8 bases agree with TRBD1. From germline, CDR1 is SEHNR and CDR2 FQNEAQ (reference sequence). V was pared by 5 bases and J by 4 bases, with 19 bases of the junction left unmatched. This CDR3 has 18 amino acids. CDR3 protein: CASSPRGIGTGYGYEQYF. The DNA of the CDR3 is TGTGCCAGCAGCCCCCGCGGGATCGGGACAGGTTACGGTTACGAGCAGTACTTC.

This clone has a single count. The chain employs TRBV7-6 and TRBJ2-1; the match to TRBD2 covers 8 bases. Germline trimming cut 1 base from V and 9 bases from J; bases unmatched to any gene: 8. The CDR3 consists of 15 residues. Germline CDR1 SGHVS, CDR2 FNYEAQ. CDR3 bases: TGTGCCAGCAGCTTAGTACGGGAGGGCCAAGGTGAGCAGTTCTTC. The encoded protein is CASSLVREGQGEQFF.

Points on this clone: The junction shows a germline mismatch at one end, possibly a read error. V is TRBV11-3 and J is TRBJ2-2; the D gene could be TRBD1 or TRBD2 (6 bases each). Looked up from germline, CDR1 is SGHNT and CDR2 is YENEEA. This CDR3 is built from 15 residues. The CDR3, as DNA: TGTGCCAGCAGCCTAGAGGGGGGAAGGGCCGGGGAGCTGTTTTTT. Translated: CASSLEGGRAGELFF.

The chain combines TRBV6-1 with TRBJ2-3; TRBD1 aligns across 10 bases. CDR3 length equals 18 residues. Germline V gene sequence: CDR1 MNHNS, CDR2 SASEGT. V lost 3 bases to trimming and J lost 3 bases; unmatched junction nucleotides: 12. CDR3 in DNA: TGTGCCAGCAGTGACGACAGGGGGCTGGGGTTGGTAACAGATACGCAGTATTTT. This translates into CASSDDRGLGLVTDTQYF.

The chain links TRBV24-1 to TRBJ1-3, with a tentative D call TRBD1 (5 bases). The CDR3 is made up of 16 amino acids. V was clipped by 3 bases and J by 5 bases, with 16 bases between them. Germline V gene lookup returns CDR1 KGHDR and CDR2 SFDVKD. The CDR3: CATSDVTAEGRNTIYF. The CDR3 coding sequence is TGTGCCACCAGTGATGTTACAGCGGAGGGGCGAAACACCATATATTTT.

The CDR3 sequence is CASSPQGGPNEKLFF. The CDR3 DNA sequence: TGTGCCAGCAGCCCCCAGGGGGGCCCTAATGAAAAACTGTTTTTT. The chain joins TRBV7-2 to TRBJ1-4; 7 nucleotides align to TRBD1. CDR1 SGHTA and CDR2 FQGNSA come from the germline V gene. J was trimmed by 3 bases and V by 5 bases; bases with no gene match: 6. The length of the CDR3 is 15 residues.

J is TRBJ2-3 and V is TRBV19; 10 positions match TRBD1. Germline CDR1 is LNHDA and CDR2 is SQIVND (reference sequence). With V trimmed by 5 bases and J by 5 bases, 10 bases remained unmatched. The CDR3 runs to 16 residues. The CDR3 region is CASSSGTGDEVDTQYF. The CDR3 nucleotides read TGTGCCAGTAGTTCCGGGACAGGGGACGAGGTAGATACGCAGTATTTT.

There are a few counts of this clone. V gene TRBV11-2 combines with J gene TRBJ1-2, with D unresolved. In germline, CDR1 is SGHAT, CDR2 FQNNGV. The CDR3 has 13 residues. With 5 bases removed from V and 7 bases from J, the gap between germline ends came to 14 bases. The CDR3 sequence is CASSPPTSGGYTF. CDR3 DNA: TGTGCCAGCAGCCCCCCTACTTCCGGTGGCTACACCTTC.